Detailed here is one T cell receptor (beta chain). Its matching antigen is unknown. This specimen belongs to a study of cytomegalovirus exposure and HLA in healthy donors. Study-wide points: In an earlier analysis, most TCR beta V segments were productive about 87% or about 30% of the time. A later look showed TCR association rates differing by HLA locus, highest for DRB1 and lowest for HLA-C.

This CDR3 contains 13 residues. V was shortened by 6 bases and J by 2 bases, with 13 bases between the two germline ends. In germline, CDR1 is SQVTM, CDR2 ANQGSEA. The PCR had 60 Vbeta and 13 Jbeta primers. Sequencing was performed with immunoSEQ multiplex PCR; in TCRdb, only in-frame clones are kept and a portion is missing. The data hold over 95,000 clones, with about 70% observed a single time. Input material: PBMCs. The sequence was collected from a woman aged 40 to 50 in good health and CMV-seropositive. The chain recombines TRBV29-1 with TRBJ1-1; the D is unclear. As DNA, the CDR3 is TGCAGCGTGAGGGCCGGTCAAAACACTGAAGCTTTCTTT. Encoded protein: CSVRAGQNTEAFF.